Given below is one T cell receptor (beta chain) in context. Which antigen it targets is not known. Base qualities are missing; no much larger clone stands one base away. The CDR3 regions of human TCRbeta chains were analyzed by immunosequencing. The source study handled its data this way. TCRs in the repertoires were compared against a reference library of SARS-CoV-2-specific TCRs that had been generated with the MIRA antigen-specificity platform. Breadth was defined as the fraction of unique TCRs that were SARS-CoV-2-associated, and depth was defined as the fraction of total T cells that were SARS-CoV-2-associated. Each spike-specific TCR was assigned to its reactive spike region and to a CD4 or CD8 class using the MIRA data. Log10-transformed breadth and depth values were compared by one-way ANOVA with Sidak's multiple comparisons tests. Held by TCRdb, this immuneACCESS table contains in-frame sequences only and omits some clones. Under half of the omission traces to an unresolved V gene where checked; the cause of the rest is unknown. The D gene and trimming were derived from the DNA, and the V and J assignments and clone size from that table. This sample comprises about 73,000 clones, approximately 90% of them detected only once. The top ten clonotypes cover roughly 20% of the sample.

This record comes from a study of T cell responses to AZD1222 COVID-19 vaccine (dated by TCRdb to about 2021). Regarding the research as a whole: AZD1222 recipients whose second dose came at about 4 weeks and those whose second dose came at about 12 weeks were combined into one group, since spike-specific TCR depth and breadth did not differ between the two schedules. A total of around 240 trial participants underwent TCR sequencing, of whom about 210 had received two doses of AZD1222 and 26 had received two doses of the MenACWY control vaccine. Trial participants were enrolled into age subgroups of 18-55, 56-69 and 70-plus years, which contained 148, 28 and 57 TCR-sequenced participants, respectively. What the work shows at the level of the full study, not this receptor alone: Vaccine-associated CD4 TCRs spanned the whole spike protein, with dominant responses in regions 160-218 and 743-854. Because no day 14 peak-response samples were available, repertoires were characterized only after the peak T cell response. Conclusions about previously exposed vaccinees are limited because only 5 or 6 AZD1222 recipients were SARS-CoV-2 seropositive at baseline. Spike-specific TCR breadth and depth rose significantly after two AZD1222 doses compared with day 0 and with MenACWY recipients. The 56-69-year group was small, and its depth increase did not reach significance, likely because of low power. Participants were mostly white British, with more females than males. The authors suggested clonal diversity may have been underestimated. Reportedly, close to half of the unique spike-specific TCRs recognized epitopes lying outside the regions that are mutated in the B.1.351 and B.1.1.7 variants.

The sample's time point label, decoded: baseline before first vaccination. Vaccinee samples were obtained from the UK trials COV001 and COV002, which included a single-blind randomized controlled phase 2/3 trial of AZD1222 (ChAdOx1 nCoV-19) in healthy adults. For TCRbeta chain sequencing, PBMC samples from trial participants were taken at day 0 and at day 28 after the second dose. The clonotype was recovered from an adult in good health. The source was peripheral blood, collected on day 0 of AZD1222 vaccination.

The CDR3 protein: CASSAGTGTNQPQHF. The nucleotide sequence is given as TGTGCCAGCAGCGCCGGGACAGGGACTAATCAGCCCCAGCATTTT. The chain is assembled from TRBV7-6 and TRBJ1-5, and 9 junctional nucleotides match TRBD1. After removal of 5 bases from V and 4 bases from J, the junction retains 6 bases not matched to a gene. CDR1 and CDR2 are read off the germline V gene as SGHVS and FNYEAQ. Including the terminal cysteine and phenylalanine, the CDR3 comprises 15 residues. CDR3 DNA only is kept here, 45 bases in frame from base 1.